Below are 9 T cell receptor beta chains sequenced from a single sample in a study of blood T cell repertoires in COVID-19. Data came from immunoSEQ multiplex PCR; TCRdb stores just in-frame clones and leaves some out. This table holds over 250,000 clones, roughly 87% found once. The specimen was peripheral blood. The receptors were sampled from a human donor in a cohort sampled during active COVID-19.

The chain links TRBV28 to TRBJ1-2, with D uncertain. This CDR3 comprises 12 residues. The germline V gene encodes CDR1 MDHEN and CDR2 SYDVKM. V was pared by 10 bases and J by 2 bases, with 11 bases between. The CDR3 DNA reads TGTGCCACCGTGACTACCAACTATGGCTACACCTTC. Its protein is CATVTTNYGYTF.

V gene TRBV19 combines with J gene TRBJ2-3; 11 bases match TRBD2. The junction had 16 bases not matched to a gene; V was cut back by 5 bases and J by 6 bases. Germline values: CDR1 LNHDA, CDR2 SQIVND (reference sequence). This CDR3 region has 18 residues. The CDR3 DNA sequence: TGTGCCAGTAGTCCCTATCTCATTAGCGGGAGGGCCTCGGATACGCAGTATTTT. As protein: CASSPYLISGRASDTQYF.

This clone was observed once. The chain combines TRBV5-1 with TRBJ1-1; TRBD1 is a possible D gene (6 bases). Germline-derived CDR1 and CDR2 are SGHRS and YFSETQ. The CDR3 is 17 amino acids. The V gene lost 0 bases and the J gene lost 1 base, with 16 bases spanning the gap. CDR3 region: CASSLGHLGGPNTEAFF. The CDR3 DNA sequence: TGCGCCAGCAGCTTGGGCCATCTAGGGGGTCCGAACACTGAAGCTTTCTTT.

The chain employs TRBV6-5 and TRBJ1-1; D is possibly TRBD1 (5 bases). V lost 8 bases and J 6 bases, leaving 19 bases between the germline ends. The CDR3 totals 14 residues. From germline, CDR1 is MNHEY and CDR2 SVGAGI. For the CDR3, the DNA is TGTGCCAGCTCCAAACTAGGGAGGGGTGCTGAAGCTTTCTTT. This encodes CASSKLGRGAEAFF.

The chain links TRBV9 to TRBJ1-4; tentative D call: TRBD1 (6 bases). Trimming pared 3 bases from V and 5 bases from J, leaving 17 bases between. CDR3 length: 16 residues. CDR1 SGDLS and CDR2 YYNGEE come from the germline V gene. The CDR3 loop reads CASSEGVGTANEKLFF. The CDR3 coding sequence is TGTGCCAGCAGCGAGGGGGTAGGAACGGCGAATGAAAAACTGTTTTTT.

Only one count was recorded for this clone. The chain carries TRBV4-1 and TRBJ2-7; D unresolved. The CDR3 is 14 residues long. V was trimmed by 1 base and J by 2 bases, leaving 9 bases between them. Germline loops: CDR1 MGHRA, CDR2 YSYEKL. CDR3 in DNA: TGCGCCAGCAGCCAAGTCCCGGGTCCCTACGAGCAGTACTTC. It translates to CASSQVPGPYEQYF.

The rearrangement links TRBV6-1 to TRBJ1-2; D not certain. V was clipped by 2 bases and J by 0 bases, with 16 bases between them. CDR1 and CDR2 from the germline V gene are MNHNS and SASEGT. The length of the CDR3 is 17 residues. Here the CDR3 DNA reads TGTGCCAGCAGTGAACCACGGAGCATTCGAGCTAACTATGGCTACACCTTC. Residues: CASSEPRSIRANYGYTF.

The chain couples TRBV6-4 to TRBJ1-2; 7 bases are a match to TRBD1. Germline loops: CDR1 MRHNA, CDR2 SNTAGT. The CDR3 is 15 residues long. Unmatched junction bases numbered 4, after V lost 3 bases and J lost 0 bases. CDR3 loop: CASSEQGQANYGYTF. DNA of the CDR3: TGTGCCAGCAGTGAACAAGGACAGGCTAACTATGGCTACACCTTC.

The chain joins TRBV3-1 (or the pseudogene TRBV3-2) to TRBJ1-1; D ambiguous. CDR1 and CDR2 from the germline V gene are LGHDT and YNNKEL (reference sequence). This CDR3 spans 14 amino acids. V lost 5 bases, J lost 5 bases, and 15 bases lay in between. The CDR3 DNA follows: TGTGCCAGCAGCTCTAGGAGGCTGGGGACTGAAGCTTTCTTT. As protein: CASSSRRLGTEAFF.